Presented here are 10 T cell receptor delta chains from one specimen sequenced in a study of γδ T cells in repeated Plasmodium falciparum infection. Bulk repertoires came from Vgamma9/Vdelta2+ or Vdelta2-negative gammadelta T cells flow-sorted from PBMC. TCRdb used CATT to re-call clones from the multiplex PCR reads. Among 45,000 to 60,000 delta-chain clones, 1.9% were seen once, and the ten largest hold 20% to 25%. The sample comprised gamma-delta T cells from blood. The source of these receptors is a pool of human donors (malaria-infected and uninfected, not separated).

Notes on this clone: The protein TCRdb gives is from a much larger clone and does not agree with this DNA's translation at residue 14, likely a read error; the protein shown here comes from the DNA. This chain joins TRAV38-2/DV8 and TRDJ1, with 9 bases lining up with TRDD3. Germline matching of the DNA provided the J gene here, since TCRdb leaves it blank. After removal of 0 bases from V and 0 bases from J, the junction contained 15 bases not matched to a gene. CDR1 is TSESDYY and CDR2 is QEAYKQQN in the germline V gene. CDR3 length equals 20 residues. In DNA form, the CDR3 reads TGTGCTTATAGGAGCGCATTCCTATCATACTGGGGGACGCACACCGATAAACTCATCTTT. This translates into CAYRSAFLSYWGTHTDKLIF.

The table lists this clone with many counts. TCRdb's entry gives the protein of a much larger clone, which mismatches this DNA's translation at residue 8, likely from a read error; the protein reported here is translated from the DNA. The chain employs TRAV38-2/DV8 and TRDJ1; D perhaps matches TRDD3 (5 bases). Trimming removed 9 bases at V and 5 bases at J, with 23 bases between. CDR1 is TSESDYY, CDR2 QEAYKQQN, per germline. The CDR3 is 15 residues long. The CDR3 DNA is TGTGCTTCGTCCCGTGGGATCCAGCGGGCTGATAAACTCATCTTT. This codes for CASSRGIQRADKLIF.

There are many counts of this clone. The protein given by TCRdb reflects a much larger clone and differs at residue 14 from this DNA's translation, likely from a read error; the protein shown is the DNA's translation. The V gene is TRDV3, the J gene TRDJ1; D may be TRDD2 (6 bases). CDR1 and CDR2 (germline): TVYSNPD, GDNSRS (reference sequence). The CDR3 runs to 17 residues. The germline V and J ends were trimmed by 3 bases and 9 bases, with 32 bases remaining between them. CDR3: CALPVPFHPSHRGELIF. In nucleotides, the CDR3 is TGTGCCTTACCGGTTCCCTTCCACCCGTCCCATAGAGGTGAACTCATCTTT. The full variable domain, its missing parts supplied by reference TRDV3 and TRDJ1, is CDKVTQSSPDQTVASGSEVVLLCTYDTVYSNPDLFWYRIRPDYSFQFVFYGDNSRSEGADFTQGRFSVKHILTQKAFHLVISPVRTEDSATYYCALPVPFHPSHRGELIFGKGTRVTVEP.

In its sample, this clone was seen a few times. The amino acid sequence in TCRdb belongs to a much larger clone and departs from this DNA's translation at residue 16, likely a sequencing read error; the sequence shown is translated from the DNA. V and J are TRDV3 and TRDJ1; 7 bases fit TRDD3. No J segment appears in TCRdb, so it was assigned here by matching the sequence to germline. CDR1 and CDR2 (germline): TVYSNPD, GDNSRS (reference sequence). The CDR3 totals 20 residues. CDR3 DNA sequence: TGTGCCTTTATATCTTCCGCTACAGTCTGGGGGGCCAGGAACACCGGTAAACTCATCTTT. Protein product: CAFISSATVWGARNTGKLIF. The whole variable domain, remainder taken from reference TRDV3 and TRDJ1, is CDKVTQSSPDQTVASGSEVVLLCTYDTVYSNPDLFWYRIRPDYSFQFVFYGDNSRSEGADFTQGRFSVKHILTQKAFHLVISPVRTEDSATYYCAFISSATVWGARNTGKLIFGKGTRVTVEP.

Comment on this clone: This is likely an artifact of a read error, given a far larger clone one base away. Other DNA sequences from this sample encode an identical CDR3 as well. The rearrangement joins TRDV3 to TRDJ1, with TRDD3 matching 13 bases. TCRdb gives no J gene; it was assigned here by matching the DNA to germline. Trimming at V came to 5 bases and at J to 5 bases, leaving 29 bases not matched to a gene. The germline V gene encodes CDR1 TVYSNPD and CDR2 GDNSRS (reference sequence). This CDR3 has 21 residues. The CDR3 DNA is TGTGCCACCTACCTTCCTTCTCTCTACTGGGGGATACGCGGTTTCTTTGATAAACTCATCTTT. Translation: CATYLPSLYWGIRGFFDKLIF. The entire variable domain, with the rest obtained from reference TRDV3 and TRDJ1, is as follows: CDKVTQSSPDQTVASGSEVVLLCTYDTVYSNPDLFWYRIRPDYSFQFVFYGDNSRSEGADFTQGRFSVKHILTQKAFHLVISPVRTEDSATYYCATYLPSLYWGIRGFFDKLIFGKGTRVTVEP.

The table lists this clone with many counts. TCRdb's entry gives the protein of a much larger clone, which mismatches this DNA's translation at residue 5, likely from a read error; the protein reported here is translated from the DNA. In nucleotides, the CDR3 is TGTGCTCTTGGGGGACGGACTTCCTACTTTTGGGGGATACGAAGGCATGTGGGGCGGACCGATAAACTCATCTTT. Translation: CALGGRTSYFWGIRRHVGRTDKLIF. This rearrangement joins TRDV1 to TRDJ1; the match to TRDD3 covers 11 bases. TCRdb lists no J gene, so it was determined here by aligning the DNA to germline. Germline V gives CDR1 TSWWSYY, CDR2 QGS. The CDR3 spans 25 residues. V shed 4 bases and J 2 bases; nucleotides not matched to a gene: 33.

Comment on this clone: The TCRdb record carries a much larger clone's protein, which differs from this DNA's translation at residue 18; a read error is the likely cause, and the protein listed here is the DNA translation. The J gene was not called, though the V gene is TRDV1; the D call of TRDD3 is as the table states it, not checked on the DNA. Germline CDR1 TSWWSYY, CDR2 QGS. The CDR3 is 20 residues long. The DNA of the CDR3 is TGTGCTCTTGGGGAACTACGTCCTTACTGGGGGATACCTCGAGCCGATAAATTCATCTTT. Translating gives CALGELRPYWGIPRADKFIF.

This chain uses TRDV1 with TRDJ1, with 10 bases identical to TRDD3. No J segment appears in TCRdb, so it was assigned here by matching the sequence to germline. The CDR3 covers 17 residues. V lost 0 bases, J lost 0 bases, and 4 bases stayed unmatched. Germline V CDR1 and CDR2: TSWWSYY, QGS. The CDR3 sequence: CALGELLGDLYTDKLIF. CDR3 in DNA: TGTGCTCTTGGGGAACTACTGGGGGATCTCTACACCGATAAACTCATCTTT.

In its sample, this clone was seen a few times. A far larger clone differs by one base, so this is likely a read error. Other nucleotide sequences from this sample produce the same CDR3. This chain joins TRDV1 and TRDJ1; possibly TRDD2 for D (7 bases). Germline V gives CDR1 TSWWSYY, CDR2 QGS. CDR3 length equals 20 residues. Trimming took off 9 bases at V and 5 bases at J, with 37 bases between the two ends. The CDR3 DNA reads as TGTGCTCTCACGCGATTCCTACTCACGGCGGGGGGACTTGGATCGGATAAACTCATCTTT. Amino acid sequence: CALTRFLLTAGGLGSDKLIF.

This clone was detected only a few times. TCRdb's entry gives the protein of a much larger clone, which mismatches this DNA's translation at residue 13, likely from a read error; the protein reported here is translated from the DNA. V and J are TRDV1 and TRDJ1, with 10 bases matching TRDD3. The CDR3 spans 20 residues. V lost 1 base and J lost 1; bases outside the gene matches: 15. Germline V gene sequence: CDR1 TSWWSYY, CDR2 QGS. In DNA, the CDR3 is TGTGCTCTTGGGGAACACATAACCAGGTACTGGGGGATGCTCACCGATAAACTCATCTTT. This encodes CALGEHITRYWGMLTDKLIF.